The rows below give T cell receptor beta chains drawn from one sample of a study of T-cell reconstitution after alpha-beta-depleted transplantation in children. MiXCR, applied by TCRdb to the PCR reads, yields one record per CDR3 protein. The sample has a few hundred thousand distinct CDR3 sequences; over 20% are singletons. The sample here was PBMCs, taken before TCRalphabeta/CD19-depleted stem cell transplant. The receptors originated from a boy younger than two with Wiskott-Aldrich syndrome, due to receive a stem cell transplant. Each CDR3 is given with its conserved first and last residue. A D gene is named only where the DNA matches it firmly. Clone size is not always given. Where it is, it says once, few, many or a class for expanded clones.

>NA|TRBJ2-1|TRBV5-1|NA
CASSLIKGSYNEQFF
TGCGCCAGCAGCTTGATAAAGGGCTCCTACAATGAGCAGTTCTTC
>NA|TRBJ1-6|TRBV6-5|few
CASSYSGGDNSPLHF
TGTGCCAGCAGTTACTCGGGCGGAGATAATTCACCCCTCCACTTT
>NA|TRBJ2-1|TRBV5-1|NA
CASSGGTALNEQFF
TGCGCCAGCAGCGGAGGGACTGCCCTAAATGAGCAGTTCTTC
>TRBD1|TRBJ2-5|TRBV5-1|NA
CASSLVGRGLKETQYF
TGCGCCAGCAGCTTGGTAGGCAGGGGGTTGAAGGAGACCCAGTACTTC
>TRBD2|TRBJ2-1|TRBV5-1|few
CASSFIAGEGNLFF
TGCGCCAGCAGCTTCATAGCGGGAGAGGGTAATCTGTTCTTC
>NA|TRBJ2-3|TRBV27|NA
CASSLSTEADTQYF
TGTGCCAGCAGTTTATCGACAGAGGCAGATACGCAGTATTTT
>NA|TRBJ2-1|TRBV5-1|NA
CASSLPGTEQFF
TGCGCCAGCAGCTTGCCGGGCACTGAGCAGTTCTTC
>TRBD2|TRBJ2-1|TRBV11-2|NA
CASSLWGLVGGRAFGYNEQFF
TGTGCCAGCAGCTTATGGGGCTTGGTCGGCGGGAGGGCGTTCGGATACAATGAGCAGTTCTTC
>NA|TRBJ2-1|TRBV2|few
CASSEQPPSGAHNEQFF
TGTGCCAGCAGTGAGCAGCCCCCCTCTGGGGCTCACAATGAGCAGTTCTTC
>NA|TRBJ2-7|TRBV6-5|few
CASSYGGGQYF
TGTGCCAGCAGTTACGGGGGAGGGCAGTACTTC
>TRBD1|TRBJ2-3|TRBV7-9|few
CASSTLRQGTDTQYF
TGTGCCAGCAGCACCCTCCGACAGGGAACAGATACGCAGTATTTT
>NA|TRBJ2-5|TRBV5-1|NA
CASSLSGTETQYF
TGCGCCAGCAGCTTGTCCGGGACGGAGACCCAGTACTTC
>NA|TRBJ2-1|TRBV10-3|NA
CAISAGGGGEQFF
TGTGCCATCAGTGCCGGGGGTGGGGGTGAGCAGTTCTTC
>NA|TRBJ2-4|TRBV27|few
CASSESVTRKNIQYF
TGTGCCAGCAGTGAGAGTGTGACACGTAAAAACATTCAGTACTTC
>TRBD1|TRBJ2-7|TRBV9|NA
CASSLGQGPHEQYF
TGTGCCAGCAGCCTAGGACAGGGTCCCCACGAGCAGTACTTC
>TRBD1|TRBJ1-1|TRBV12-3/TRBV12-4|NA
CASSLKGTGFEAFF
TGTGCCAGCAGTTTAAAAGGGACAGGGTTTGAAGCTTTCTTT
>NA|TRBJ2-2|TRBV2|few
CASSDPTNTGELFF
TGTGCCAGCAGTGATCCCACGAACACCGGGGAGCTGTTTTTT
>TRBD1|TRBJ2-6|TRBV5-1|NA
CASSLRGQSGANVLTF
TGCGCCAGCAGCCTCAGGGGGCAGTCTGGGGCCAACGTCCTGACTTTC
>TRBD1|TRBJ1-2|TRBV10-3|NA
CAISESGTVYGYTF
TGTGCCATCAGTGAGTCGGGGACAGTCTATGGCTACACCTTC
>NA|TRBJ2-7|TRBV5-1|NA
CASSLALGQRVYEQYF
TGCGCCAGCAGCTTGGCCTTGGGCCAGAGGGTATACGAGCAGTACTTC
>NA|TRBJ2-3|TRBV24-1|NA
CATSDYHLGDTQYF
TGTGCCACCAGTGACTATCACCTGGGTGATACGCAGTATTTT
>TRBD2|TRBJ2-5|TRBV20-1|few
CSASSIAGVPPQETQYF
TGCAGTGCTAGCTCTATAGCGGGAGTACCCCCACAAGAGACCCAGTACTTC
>NA|TRBJ2-1|TRBV5-1|NA
CASSFRMGYNEQFF
TGCGCCAGCAGCTTCAGAATGGGATACAATGAGCAGTTCTTC
>NA|TRBJ2-7|TRBV20-1|NA
CSARVTNEQYF
TGCAGTGCTAGAGTAACGAACGAGCAGTACTTC
>TRBD2|TRBJ2-1|TRBV6-2/TRBV6-3|NA
CASSYSILGGSWSYNEQFF
TGTGCCAGCAGTTACTCAATTCTGGGCGGGAGTTGGTCCTACAATGAGCAGTTCTTC
>TRBD2|TRBJ2-1|TRBV6-1|few
CASSDPSGLAGGSEQFF
TGTGCCAGCAGTGACCCTAGCGGGCTAGCGGGAGGGAGTGAGCAGTTCTTC
>NA|TRBJ2-1|TRBV12-3/TRBV12-4|NA
CASSLKLGGNEQFF
TGTGCCAGCAGTCTGAAACTAGGGGGGAATGAGCAGTTCTTC
>NA|TRBJ2-7|TRBV20-1|NA
CSARDLASEQYF
TGCAGTGCTAGAGATCTAGCCTCCGAGCAGTACTTC
>NA|TRBJ2-7|TRBV5-1|NA
CASSLGEHYEQYF
TGCGCCAGCAGCTTGGGGGAACACTACGAGCAGTACTTC
>NA|TRBJ2-7|TRBV11-2|NA
CASSVSVSSYEQYF
TGTGCCAGCAGCGTTAGCGTCTCCTCCTACGAGCAGTACTTC
>NA|TRBJ2-7|TRBV27|few
CASSLRVFYEQYF
TGTGCCAGCAGTTTACGAGTATTCTACGAGCAGTACTTC
>TRBD2|TRBJ2-5|TRBV7-2|NA
CASSLDSGRETQYF
TGTGCCAGCAGCTTAGATAGCGGGAGGGAGACCCAGTACTTC
>TRBD2|TRBJ2-3|TRBV20-1|few
CSASVSGRGTDTQYF
TGCAGTGCTAGCGTTAGCGGGAGAGGCACAGATACGCAGTATTTT
>TRBD2|TRBJ2-1|TRBV12-3/TRBV12-4|NA
CASSLDWGGTNYNEQFF
TGTGCCAGCAGTTTAGATTGGGGCGGGACTAACTACAATGAGCAGTTCTTC
>TRBD1|TRBJ1-2|TRBV12-3/TRBV12-4|NA
CASSLMDRGDYGYTF
TGTGCCAGCAGTTTAATGGACAGGGGGGACTATGGCTACACCTTC
>NA|TRBJ2-2|TRBV27|NA
CANSLSQGFTGELFF
TGTGCCAACAGTTTATCGCAGGGGTTCACCGGGGAGCTGTTTTTT
>TRBD2|TRBJ2-5|TRBV5-1|NA
CASSLPVGTSSETQYF
TGCGCCAGCAGCTTGCCGGTTGGGACTAGCAGCGAGACCCAGTACTTC
>NA|TRBJ1-3|TRBV15|NA
CATSRDRPSGNTIYF
TGTGCCACCAGCAGGGACAGACCGTCTGGAAACACCATATATTTT
>TRBD1|TRBJ1-2|TRBV24-1|NA
CATGQGGGYTF
TGTGCCACGGGACAGGGAGGTGGCTACACCTTC
>NA|TRBJ2-3|TRBV6-1|few
CASRRTLADTQYF
TGTGCCAGCAGACGGACACTAGCAGATACGCAGTATTTT
>TRBD1|TRBJ2-7|TRBV7-2|once
CASSSGTGTGGGYEQYF
TGTGCCAGCAGCTCGGGAACAGGGACAGGGGGAGGCTACGAGCAGTACTTC
>TRBD2|TRBJ2-3|TRBV7-9|NA
CASSFRGGADTQYF
TGTGCCAGCAGCTTTAGGGGAGGGGCAGATACGCAGTATTTT
>NA|TRBJ2-7|TRBV10-2|few
CASSVSGKTYEQYF
TGCGCCAGCAGTGTGTCAGGGAAAACCTACGAGCAGTACTTC
>NA|TRBJ2-5|TRBV29-1|NA
CSGAMGQETQYF
TGCAGCGGGGCCATGGGGCAAGAGACCCAGTACTTC
>NA|TRBJ2-6|TRBV7-9|few
CASSLAWANVLTF
TGTGCCAGCAGCTTAGCCTGGGCCAACGTCCTGACTTTC
>TRBD1|TRBJ2-3|TRBV20-1|NA
CSATGQGSTDTQYF
TGCAGTGCTACGGGACAGGGGAGCACAGATACGCAGTATTTT
>TRBD1|TRBJ1-3|TRBV20-1|NA
CSASRRGAGNTIYF
TGCAGTGCTAGTCGCAGGGGGGCTGGAAACACCATATATTTT
>NA|TRBJ1-2|TRBV3-1|NA
CASSQEGGFSGYTF
TGTGCCAGCAGCCAAGAAGGAGGATTTAGCGGCTACACCTTC
>NA|TRBJ2-1|TRBV5-6|NA
CASSFIRAEQFF
TGTGCCAGCAGCTTTATCAGGGCTGAGCAGTTCTTC
>NA|TRBJ2-1|TRBV2|few
CASSDAGGNYNEQFF
TGTGCCAGCAGTGATGCCGGGGGCAACTACAATGAGCAGTTCTTC
>NA|TRBJ2-7|TRBV5-1|NA
CASSLVSVPPYEQYF
TGCGCCAGCAGCTTGGTTTCAGTGCCCCCCTACGAGCAGTACTTC